What follows are 17 T cell receptor beta chains derived from one specimen sequenced in a study of a mutant IDH1 vaccine in newly diagnosed glioma. Time point reported: week 35, safety follow-up. Every single dose of the vaccine, 300 ug of mutant IDH1 20-mer peptide, came with topical imiquimod. No antigen is known for these receptors. Method: immunoSEQ multiplex PCR; TCRdb's copy keeps in-frame clones and lacks some. The sample lists tens of thousands of clones; roughly 86% were seen once. This specimen consisted of PBMCs, obtained from a glioma patient whose treatment included an IDH1 peptide vaccine. These receptors all stem from a man between 25 and 39 years old with glioma.

This chain uses TRBV12-5 with TRBJ2-7, with 10 nucleotides matching TRBD1. The V and J ends lost 4 bases and 2 bases, in that order; junction bases with no gene match: 5. The germline V gene encodes CDR1 LGHNT and CDR2 FRNRAP. This CDR3 spans 15 amino acids. The CDR3 DNA sequence: TGTGCTAGTGGTTCGCCGGGACAGGGGACCTACGAGCAGTACTTC. This encodes CASGSPGQGTYEQYF.

The V gene is TRBV29-1, the J gene TRBJ1-1; TRBD1 might be the D (6 bases). This CDR3 is built from 14 residues. The V gene lost 3 bases and the J gene lost 6 bases, with 17 bases spanning the gap. CDR1 is SQVTM, CDR2 ANQGSEA, per germline. CDR3: CSVDRGHSPPEAFF. CDR3 DNA sequence: TGCAGCGTTGATAGGGGACATAGCCCCCCTGAAGCTTTCTTT.

The CDR3 DNA sequence: TGTGCCAGCAGTTATAGGAGGCTTGGGGACAGGGGGGTCAATGAGCAGTTCTTC. Translation gives CASSYRRLGDRGVNEQFF. This chain uses TRBV27 with TRBJ2-1; 11 positions agree with TRBD1. The germline gives CDR1 MNHEY, CDR2 SMNVEV (reference sequence). The CDR3 runs 18 residues. V shed 4 bases and J 6 bases; nucleotides not matched to a gene: 14.

This rearrangement joins TRBV9 to TRBJ1-1; D remains ambiguous. The CDR3 extends over 13 amino acids. V lost 0 bases and J 5 bases, leaving 8 bases between the germline ends. The germline gives CDR1 SGDLS, CDR2 YYNGEE. CDR3 in amino acids: CASSVVTETEAFF. The CDR3 DNA reads as TGTGCCAGCAGCGTAGTCACGGAAACTGAAGCTTTCTTT.

The chain recombines TRBV19 with TRBJ1-5, with D hard to call. The CDR3 contains 15 residues. Trimming stripped 1 base from V and 0 bases from J, with 7 bases between. Germline assignment: CDR1 LNHDA and CDR2 SQIVND (reference sequence). The CDR3 bases are TGTGCCAGTAGTATAGTATGGATTAGCAATCAGCCCCAGCATTTT. Residues: CASSIVWISNQPQHF.

This clone was observed once. The J gene is TRBJ2-7, the V gene TRBV19, with a possible D match to TRBD2 (6 bases). Per germline, CDR1 LNHDA and CDR2 SQIVND (reference sequence). The CDR3 contains 14 residues. V was clipped by 6 bases and J by 4 bases, with 16 bases between them. The DNA for the CDR3 is TGTGCCAGTAGCCCCCTCGGGGGAGTATACGAGCAGTACTTC. It yields the protein CASSPLGGVYEQYF.

This clone has a handful of counts. The chain joins TRBV5-6 to TRBJ1-2, with TRBD1 as a possible D gene (6 bases). This CDR3 region has 14 residues. Germline values: CDR1 SGHDT, CDR2 YYEEEE. V lost 2 bases and J lost 8, with 16 bases in between. The CDR3 reads CASSFGMGAGGYTF. The CDR3 coding sequence is TGTGCCAGCAGCTTTGGTATGGGGGCAGGCGGCTACACCTTC.

The chain employs TRBV5-1 and TRBJ1-1; D gene unclear. Trimming took 2 bases from V and 0 from J, leaving 11 bases between them. This CDR3 is built from 15 residues. Germline loops: CDR1 SGHRS, CDR2 YFSETQ. CDR3 loop: CASSFFSDMNTEAFF. For the CDR3, the DNA is TGCGCCAGCAGCTTCTTCTCCGACATGAACACTGAAGCTTTCTTT.

This clone was seen only a few times. This chain connects TRBV6-5 to TRBJ1-1, with D possibly being TRBD1 (6 bases). This CDR3 has 15 amino acids. The V gene's germline CDR1 is MNHEY and CDR2 SVGAGI. Trimming stripped 2 bases from V and 3 bases from J, with 13 bases between. DNA of the CDR3: TGTGCCAGCAGTTACCTCGGGGGGGCCGACACTGAAGCTTTCTTT. This gives the protein CASSYLGGADTEAFF.

V and J are TRBV6-4 and TRBJ2-1; 7 bases fit TRBD1. Unmatched junction bases numbered 3, after V lost 2 bases and J lost 2 bases. Germline CDR1 is MRHNA and CDR2 is SNTAGT. CDR3 length: 15 residues. The CDR3 is CASSDVGTAYNEQFF. The CDR3 nucleotides read TGTGCCAGCAGTGACGTCGGGACAGCCTACAATGAGCAGTTCTTC.

This clone came up once. This chain joins TRBV19 and TRBJ1-2; D is possibly TRBD1 (5 bases). The CDR3 extends over 12 amino acids. CDR1 is LNHDA, CDR2 SQIVND, per germline (reference sequence). Trimming took off 3 bases at V and 9 bases at J, with 11 bases between the two ends. In DNA, the CDR3 is TGTGCCAGTAGTATTGTAGGGGCAAGCTACACCTTC. Translated: CASSIVGASYTF.

The V and J genes are TRBV5-1 and TRBJ2-5; 9 bases match TRBD2. Trimming cost V 4 bases and J 1 base; bases outside gene matches: 5. Germline CDR1 is SGHRS and CDR2 is YFSETQ. The CDR3 covers 15 residues. CDR3: CASSAGGAFQETQYF. For the CDR3, the DNA is TGCGCCAGCAGCGCGGGGGGGGCCTTCCAAGAGACCCAGTACTTC.

This rearrangement joins TRBV5-1 to TRBJ2-5; no clear D. Germline loops: CDR1 SGHRS, CDR2 YFSETQ. The CDR3 contains 14 residues. V was trimmed by 4 bases and J by 1 base, leaving 11 bases between them. CDR3 sequence: CASSTGTTQETQYF. The CDR3 nucleotides are TGCGCCAGCAGCACTGGAACGACCCAAGAGACCCAGTACTTC.

The chain couples TRBV11-2 to TRBJ2-1, with 14 positions matching TRBD2. With 3 bases clipped from V and 10 bases from J, the junction kept 5 bases outside the gene matches. This CDR3 comprises 15 residues. The germline CDR1 and CDR2 sequences are SGHAT and FQNNGV. The CDR3 DNA is TGTGCCAGCAGCTTCGGGACTAGCGGGAGTGGGGAGCAGTTCTTC. It specifies CASSFGTSGSGEQFF.

This chain connects TRBV7-9 to TRBJ2-7; 8 bases fit TRBD1. The CDR3 extends over 14 amino acids. The V gene end was trimmed by 5 bases and the J gene end by 6 bases; junction bases not matched to a gene: 9. Germline V gene data show CDR1 as SEHNR and CDR2 as FQNEAQ (reference sequence). The CDR3 region has the DNA TGTGCCAGCAGCCAAAGCGCAGGGGGCCGCGAGCAGTACTTC. Protein product: CASSQSAGGREQYF.

The V gene is TRBV6-6, the J gene TRBJ2-7; D tentatively fits TRBD1 or TRBD2 (5 bases each). With 2 bases removed from V and 0 bases from J, the gap between germline ends came to 8 bases. CDR1 MNHNY and CDR2 SVGAGI come from the germline V gene (reference sequence). This CDR3 region has 14 residues. The CDR3 reads CASSYGDLSYEQYF. The CDR3 DNA sequence: TGTGCCAGCAGTTACGGGGACCTCTCCTACGAGCAGTACTTC.

V gene TRBV7-9 combines with J gene TRBJ1-2; D gene uncertain. V gave up 2 bases and J gave up 2 bases, with 12 bases separating them. Germline values: CDR1 SEHNR, CDR2 FQNEAQ (reference sequence). The CDR3 has 15 amino acids. The CDR3 loop is CASSLMASENYGYTF. CDR3 in DNA: TGTGCCAGCAGCTTAATGGCCAGTGAGAACTATGGCTACACCTTC.